The T cell receptor (beta chain) under discussion was sequenced for a study of molecular identifiers for immune sequencing clone quantification. This clonotype was recorded at least ten times. Trimming shortened V by 2 bases and J by 1 base, and 7 bases separated the two germline ends. The CDR3 has 14 amino acids. TCRdb called the PCR reads again in MiXCR, with one record for every CDR3 protein. The table has 65,000 to 70,000 distinct CDR3 sequences, 15% to 20% seen once. The origin of this receptor is a human donor in good health. Some libraries in this study had Jurkat cell RNA spiked in. The chain joins TRBV12-3 or TRBV12-4 to TRBJ2-3; unclear D gene. The sequencing sample was made of naive CD8+ T cells from blood, with Jurkat cell RNA spiked in. The sample's subset: FACS-sorted CD8+CD4-CCR7+CD45RA+ naive T cells. The CDR3 is CASSLSFGTDTQYF. The CDR3 nucleotides read TGTGCCAGCAGTTTAAGTTTTGGCACAGATACGCAGTATTTT.